This TCR beta chain was captured in a study of T cells after yellow fever vaccination (dated by TCRdb to 2018 to 2020). Study-wide context: Libraries from fractions with low cell numbers were prepared with the SMART-Seq v4 Ultra Low Input RNA kit. To follow T-cell clones before and after both primary and booster YFV17D yellow fever vaccination, bulk TCR alpha and beta repertoires underwent longitudinal sequencing. Two healthy male donors, one aged 18 to 30 and one aged 30 to 40 years, made up the cohort. Bulk PBMC replicates and cell subsets were isolated from blood drawn at multiple timepoints before and after both primary and secondary immunization. General findings and caveats noted by the study authors: Because only two donors were included in the study, the extent to which the findings can be generalized is limited. Most clones expanded after primary vaccination (about 96% of CD4 and roughly 91% of CD8) were re-detected after the booster, suggesting that broad memory maintenance occurred. A small fraction of clonotypes appeared in both the CD4 and CD8 compartments, likely as a result of convergent recombination. The secondary T-cell response was found to be weaker but faster than the primary response, with a peak reached on day 5 rather than on day 15. FACS-sorted repertoires could contain abundant contaminating clonotypes from the bulk population, so computational filtering was required.

Details on this clonotype: Its cognate antigen has yet to be identified. It has no much larger one-base neighbor in the sample; base qualities were not kept.

The treatment or condition label on this specimen signifies: live attenuated yellow fever vaccine strain. At each blood-draw timepoint, two biological replicates of bulk PBMCs were collected. A standard Ficoll-Paque protocol was used to isolate PBMCs from peripheral blood. TriZol was used to extract RNA from bulk PBMCs, from CD4 and CD8 fractions, and from dextramer-positive and dextramer-negative fractions. For CDR1 and CDR2, the germline V gene (reference sequence) lists DFQATT and SNEGSKA. Reading from cysteine to phenylalanine, the CDR3 counts 15 amino acids. CDR3 DNA only is kept here, 45 bases in frame from base 1. Trimming removed 1 base from V and 1 base from J, leaving 13 bases between the germline ends. The sequencer listed for this sample is Illumina NovaSeq 6000. Synthesis of TCR cDNA relied on 5'RACE template switching, a step that introduced a universal primer site along with unique molecular identifiers. cDNA synthesis was primed from both the TCR alpha and TCR beta constant segments. Libraries were amplified in two PCR steps, with sample barcodes and sequencing adapters added in the second step. Sequencing of the libraries was done on either Illumina HiSeq 2500 (2x100 bp) or NovaSeq (2x150 bp). On the authors' methods: Reads were demultiplexed and collapsed into UMI consensus sequences with MIGEC, and V(D)J alignment was performed with MiXCR. Using edgeR on replicate PBMC samples, clonotypes were called vaccine-responding if FDR was below 0.01 and the log2 fold change was above 5 up to day 15. Each bulk clonotype received a CD4 or CD8 identity based on whether the sequenced CD4 or CD8 repertoire contained that clonotype at higher abundance. TCRdb trimmed public reads at Q25 via fastp, called clones via MiXCR and kept in-frame beta chains. Rows matching on CDR3 protein sequence are summarized as one entry with the most common DNA and genes. It is TCRdb's table, rather than the study itself, that gives the V and J calls and clone size. Here the sample has fewer than 350,000 distinct CDR3 sequences; around 4.4% occur a single time. The ten largest clones add up to 15% to 20% of the sample.

This receptor was identified in a man between 18 and 29 years old who received the YFV17D yellow fever vaccine. Sequencing was performed on PBMCs, taken 15 days after the yellow fever booster vaccination. Recombination connected TRBV20-1 to TRBJ2-5; a tentative D call is TRBD2 (6 bases match). The CDR3 in this case is CSARVIGGRQETQYF. The nucleotide sequence is given as TGCAGTGCTAGAGTAATCGGGGGACGCCAAGAGACCCAGTACTTC.